Below, one TCR beta chain is given with its context. These data come from a study of OX40 agonist ivuxolimab in advanced cancers. V gave up 3 bases and J gave up 2 bases, with 13 bases separating them. The CDR3 contains 15 residues. Germline lookup yields CDR1 SNHLY and CDR2 FYNNEI. The table came from immunoSEQ multiplex PCR; TCRdb's copy has only in-frame clones and leaves some out. The repertoire holds tens of thousands of clones, with around 87% as singletons. This chain links TRBV2 with TRBJ1-2, with D perhaps matching TRBD1 (6 bases). The input for sequencing was CD4+ or CD8+ T cells sorted from blood, taken in a trial of the OX40 agonist ivuxolimab. The clonotype originates from an adult with an advanced solid tumor such as melanoma, head and neck, liver or kidney cancer. CDR3 amino acids: CASSEMDGQNYGYTF. DNA of the CDR3: TGTGCCAGCAGTGAGATGGATGGACAGAACTATGGCTACACCTTC.